The 8 T cell receptor beta chains presented below share a single source sample, sequenced in a study of blood T cell repertoires in COVID-19. Here immunoSEQ multiplex PCR was the method, and the copy in TCRdb shows in-frame clones only, minus some. The table has under 250,000 clones, 65% to 85% seen once; the top ten hold around 5.2%. The sample comprised peripheral blood. The receptor set was obtained from a human donor in a cohort sampled during active COVID-19.

This chain joins TRBV10-2 and TRBJ2-3, with 12 bases fitting TRBD2. The CDR3 contains 17 residues. Germline assignment: CDR1 WSHSY and CDR2 SAAADI. Germline trimming cut 3 bases from V and 0 bases from J; bases unmatched to any gene: 4. CDR3: CASSEGLAGPSTDTQYF. DNA for the CDR3: TGCGCCAGCAGTGAAGGACTAGCGGGGCCAAGCACAGATACGCAGTATTTT.

V usage is TRBV3-1 (or the pseudogene TRBV3-2) and J usage is TRBJ2-3; 12 nucleotides line up with TRBD2. The germline gives CDR1 LGHDT, CDR2 YNNKEL (reference sequence). This CDR3 region has 14 residues. With 4 bases clipped from V and 5 bases from J, the junction kept 1 base outside the gene matches. CDR3 amino acids: CASSLTSGGDTQYF. CDR3 DNA sequence: TGTGCCAGCAGCCTGACTAGCGGGGGAGATACGCAGTATTTT.

The chain joins TRBV6-4 to TRBJ2-3; TRBD1 is a possible D gene (5 bases). The CDR3 is 15 residues long. Germline assignment: CDR1 MRHNA and CDR2 SNTAGT. Trimming stripped 0 bases from V and 1 base from J, with 8 bases between. CDR3 nucleotides: TGTGCCAGCAGTGACTCTGGGGCCCGCACAGATACGCAGTATTTT. Residues: CASSDSGARTDTQYF.

The V call is TRBV11-3, the J call TRBJ2-2; D possibly corresponds to TRBD1 (6 bases). Trimming removed 5 bases from V and 2 bases from J, with 12 bases in between. The CDR3 is 15 residues long. Germline CDR1 and CDR2: SGHNT and YENEEA. The CDR3, as DNA: TGTGCCAGCAGCCCTAGACAGGCAAACACCGGGGAGCTGTTTTTT. This translates into CASSPRQANTGELFF.

The chain combines TRBV27 with TRBJ2-2; 7 nucleotides match TRBD2. Germline CDR1 is MNHEY and CDR2 is SMNVEV (reference sequence). This CDR3 is 14 amino acids long. The J segment lost 3 bases and the V segment lost 4 bases, leaving 2 bases of the junction unmatched. CDR3 region: CASSWGRDTGELFF. The CDR3 DNA reads as TGTGCCAGCAGTTGGGGGAGGGACACCGGGGAGCTGTTTTTT.

This clone was counted once. This sequence joins TRBV6-5 and TRBJ1-6, with a tentative D call TRBD1 (5 bases). Trimming removed 8 bases from V and 8 bases from J, with 19 bases in between. The CDR3 has 15 amino acids. The germline gives CDR1 MNHEY, CDR2 SVGAGI. The DNA for the CDR3 is TGTGCCAGCCGGGGGAAATCGGGATGGGATTCACCCCTCCACTTT. As protein: CASRGKSGWDSPLHF.

This clone was seen only a few times. This could be a read error, since a much larger clone is one nucleotide away. The J gene is TRBJ1-2, the V gene TRBV5-4, with 9 bases fitting TRBD1. Trimming took 4 bases from V and 3 from J; bases not matched to a gene: 4. The CDR3 has 14 residues. Germline CDR1 and CDR2: SGHNT and YYREEE (reference sequence). The CDR3 DNA reads as TGTGCCAGCAGCACACAGGGGGCGGACTATGGCTACACCTTC. Translated, it gives CASSTQGADYGYTF.

The CDR3 nucleotides are TGTGCCAGCAGCTTGGGACAGTTTAACACTGAAGCTTTCTTT. Translation gives CASSLGQFNTEAFF. This rearrangement joins TRBV7-2 to TRBJ1-1; 7 bases are a match to TRBD1. V shed 3 bases, J shed 2 bases, and the junction held 3 bases outside the gene matches. This CDR3 has 14 amino acids. Germline V gene lookup returns CDR1 SGHTA and CDR2 FQGNSA. The variable domain in full, with the rest retrieved from reference TRBV7-2 and TRBJ1-1, is GAGVSQSPSNKVTEKGKDVELRCDPISGHTALYWYRQSLGQGLEFLIYFQGNSAPDKSGLPSDRFSAERTGGSVSTLTIQRTQQEDSAVYLCASSLGQFNTEAFFGQGTRLTVV.